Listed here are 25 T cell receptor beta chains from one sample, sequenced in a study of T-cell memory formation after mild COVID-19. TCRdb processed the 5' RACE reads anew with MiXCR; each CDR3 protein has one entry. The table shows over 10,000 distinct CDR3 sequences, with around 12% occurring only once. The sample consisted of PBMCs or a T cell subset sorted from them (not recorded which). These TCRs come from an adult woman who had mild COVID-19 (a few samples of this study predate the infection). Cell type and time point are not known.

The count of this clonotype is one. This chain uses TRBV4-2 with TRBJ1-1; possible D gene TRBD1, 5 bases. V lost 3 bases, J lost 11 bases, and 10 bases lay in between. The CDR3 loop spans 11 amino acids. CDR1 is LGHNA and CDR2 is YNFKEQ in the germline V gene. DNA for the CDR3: TGTGCCAGCAGCCAGGGGGGAGGGGCTTTCTTT. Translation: CASSQGGGAFF.

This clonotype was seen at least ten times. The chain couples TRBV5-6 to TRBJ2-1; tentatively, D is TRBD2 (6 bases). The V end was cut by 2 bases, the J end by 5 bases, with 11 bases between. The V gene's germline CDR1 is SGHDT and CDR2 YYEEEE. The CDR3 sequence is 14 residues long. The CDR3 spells CASSFLASDNEQFF. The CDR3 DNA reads TGTGCCAGCAGCTTCTTGGCTAGCGACAATGAGCAGTTCTTC.

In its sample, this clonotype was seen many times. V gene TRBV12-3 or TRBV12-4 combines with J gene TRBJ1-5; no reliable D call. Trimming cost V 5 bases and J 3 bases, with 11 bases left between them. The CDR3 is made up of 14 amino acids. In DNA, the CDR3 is TGTGCCAGCAGTCCCCGGGAATTCAATCAGCCCCAGCATTTT. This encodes CASSPREFNQPQHF.

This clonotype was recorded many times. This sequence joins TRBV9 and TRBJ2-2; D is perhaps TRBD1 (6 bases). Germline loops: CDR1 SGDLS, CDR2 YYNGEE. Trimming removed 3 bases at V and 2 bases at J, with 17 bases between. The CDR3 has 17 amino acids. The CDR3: CASSADNRVTNTGELFF. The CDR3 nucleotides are TGTGCCAGCAGCGCGGACAACAGGGTCACTAACACCGGGGAGCTGTTTTTT.

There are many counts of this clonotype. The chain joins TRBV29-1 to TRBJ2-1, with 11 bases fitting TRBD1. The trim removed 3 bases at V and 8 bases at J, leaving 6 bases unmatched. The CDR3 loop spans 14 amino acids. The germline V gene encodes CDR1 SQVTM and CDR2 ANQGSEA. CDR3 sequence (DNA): TGCAGCGTTGATAGGACAGGGGGCTTGGATGAGCAGTTCTTC. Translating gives CSVDRTGGLDEQFF.

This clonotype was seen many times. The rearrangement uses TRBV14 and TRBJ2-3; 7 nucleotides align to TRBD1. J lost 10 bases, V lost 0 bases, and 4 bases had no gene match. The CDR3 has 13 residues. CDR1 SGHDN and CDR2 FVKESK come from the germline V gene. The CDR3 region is CASSQEGTVPQYF. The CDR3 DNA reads TGTGCCAGCAGCCAAGAGGGGACAGTTCCGCAGTATTTT. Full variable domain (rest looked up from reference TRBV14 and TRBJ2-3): EAGVTQFPSHSVIEKGQTVTLRCDPISGHDNLYWYRRVMGKEIKFLLHFVKESKQDESGMPNNRFLAERTGGTYSTLKVQPAELEDSGVYFCASSQEGTVPQYFGPGTRLTVL.

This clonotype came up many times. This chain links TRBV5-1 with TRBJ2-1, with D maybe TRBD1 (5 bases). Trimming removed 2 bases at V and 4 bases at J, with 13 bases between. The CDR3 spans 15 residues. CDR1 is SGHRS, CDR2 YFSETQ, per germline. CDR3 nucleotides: TGCGCCAGCAGCTTATCCAGGGTGACTTACAATGAGCAGTTCTTC. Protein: CASSLSRVTYNEQFF. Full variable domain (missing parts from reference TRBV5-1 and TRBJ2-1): KAGVTQTPRYLIKTRGQQVTLSCSPISGHRSVSWYQQTPGQGLQFLFEYFSETQRNKGNFPGRFSGRQFSNSRSEMNVSTLELGDSALYLCASSLSRVTYNEQFFGPGTRLTVL.

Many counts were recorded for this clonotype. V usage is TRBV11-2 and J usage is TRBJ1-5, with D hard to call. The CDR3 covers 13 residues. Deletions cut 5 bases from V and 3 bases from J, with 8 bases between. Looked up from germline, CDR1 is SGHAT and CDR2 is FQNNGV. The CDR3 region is CASSDNINQPQHF. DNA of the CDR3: TGTGCCAGCAGCGATAATATCAATCAGCCCCAGCATTTT. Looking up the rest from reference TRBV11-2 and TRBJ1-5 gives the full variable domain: EAGVAQSPRYKIIEKRQSVAFWCNPISGHATLYWYQQILGQGPKLLIQFQNNGVVDDSQLPKDRFSAERLKGVDSTLKIQPAKLEDSAVYLCASSDNINQPQHFGDGTRLSIL.

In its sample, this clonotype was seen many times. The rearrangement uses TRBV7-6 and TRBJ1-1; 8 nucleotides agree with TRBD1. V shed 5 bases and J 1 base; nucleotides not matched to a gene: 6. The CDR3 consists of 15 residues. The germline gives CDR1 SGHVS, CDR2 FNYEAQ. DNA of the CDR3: TGTGCCAGCAGCGACTACAGGGGGAAGAACACTGAAGCTTTCTTT. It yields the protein CASSDYRGKNTEAFF.

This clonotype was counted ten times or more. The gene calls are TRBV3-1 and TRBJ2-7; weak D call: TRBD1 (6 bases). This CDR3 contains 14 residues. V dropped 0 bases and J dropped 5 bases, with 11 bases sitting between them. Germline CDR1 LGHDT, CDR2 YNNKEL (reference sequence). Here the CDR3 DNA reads TGTGCCAGCAGCCAAGACCACAGGGTGGACGAGCAGTACTTC. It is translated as CASSQDHRVDEQYF.

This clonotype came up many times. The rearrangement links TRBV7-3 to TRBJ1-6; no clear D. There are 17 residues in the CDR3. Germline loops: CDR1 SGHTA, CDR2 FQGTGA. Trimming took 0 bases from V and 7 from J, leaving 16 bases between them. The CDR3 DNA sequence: TGTGCCAGCAGCTTAACGGGCCCCGGAGGAGGGAATTCACCCCTCCACTTT. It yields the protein CASSLTGPGGGNSPLHF. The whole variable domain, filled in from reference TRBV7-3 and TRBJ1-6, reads GAGVSQTPSNKVTEKGKYVELRCDPISGHTALYWYRQSLGQGPEFLIYFQGTGAADDSGLPNDRFFAVRPEGSVSTLKIQRTERGDSAVYLCASSLTGPGGGNSPLHFGNGTRLTVT.

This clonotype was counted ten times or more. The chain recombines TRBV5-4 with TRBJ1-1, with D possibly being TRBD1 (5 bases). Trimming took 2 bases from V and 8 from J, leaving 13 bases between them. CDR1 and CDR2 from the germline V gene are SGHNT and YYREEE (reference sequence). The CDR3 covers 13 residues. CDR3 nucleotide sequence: TGTGCCAGCAGCTTAAATGGACACCTAGAAGCTTTCTTT. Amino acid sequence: CASSLNGHLEAFF.

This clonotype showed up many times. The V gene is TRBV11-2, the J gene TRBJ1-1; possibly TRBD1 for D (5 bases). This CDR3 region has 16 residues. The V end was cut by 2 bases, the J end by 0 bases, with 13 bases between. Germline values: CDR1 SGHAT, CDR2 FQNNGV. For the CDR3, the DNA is TGTGCCAGCAGCTTATCCTTACAGGCCTTGAACACTGAAGCTTTCTTT. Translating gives CASSLSLQALNTEAFF.

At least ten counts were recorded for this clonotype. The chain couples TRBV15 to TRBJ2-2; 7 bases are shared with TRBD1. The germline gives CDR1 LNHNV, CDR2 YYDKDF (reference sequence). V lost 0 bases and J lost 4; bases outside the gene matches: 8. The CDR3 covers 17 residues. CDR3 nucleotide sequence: TGTGCCACCAGCAGAGATCGAGGGGGCGGTAGCACCGGGGAGCTGTTTTTT. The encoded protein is CATSRDRGGGSTGELFF.

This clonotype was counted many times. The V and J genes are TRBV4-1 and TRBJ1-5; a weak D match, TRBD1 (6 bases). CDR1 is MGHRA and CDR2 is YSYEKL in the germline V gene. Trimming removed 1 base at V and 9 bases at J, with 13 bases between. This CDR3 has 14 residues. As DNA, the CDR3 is TGCGCCAGCAGCCAAGGATCAGGGGAGGTGCCCCAGCATTTT. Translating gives CASSQGSGEVPQHF.

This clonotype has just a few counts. CDR3 sequence reads: CASSIWPGHEKLFF. In DNA form, the CDR3 reads TGTGCCAGTAGTATTTGGCCTGGACATGAAAAACTGTTTTTT. The chain employs TRBV19 and TRBJ1-4; D is ambiguous. Between the trimmed V and J ends, which lost 3 bases and 6 bases, there was a span of 11 bases. The CDR3 is 14 amino acids. Germline V gene data show CDR1 as LNHDA and CDR2 as SQIVND (reference sequence). Full variable domain (rest looked up from reference TRBV19 and TRBJ1-4): DGGITQSPKYLFRKEGQNVTLSCEQNLNHDAMYWYRQDPGQGLRLIYYSQIVNDFQKGDIAEGYSVSREKKESFPLTVTSAQKNPTAFYLCASSIWPGHEKLFFGSGTQLSVL.

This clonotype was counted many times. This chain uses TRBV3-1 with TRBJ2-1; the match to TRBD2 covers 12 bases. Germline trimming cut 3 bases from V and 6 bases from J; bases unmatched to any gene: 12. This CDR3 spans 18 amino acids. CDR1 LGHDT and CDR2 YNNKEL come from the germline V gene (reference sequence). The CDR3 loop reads CASSHSNLRLAGVNEQFF. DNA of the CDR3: TGTGCCAGCAGCCACTCCAACCTTCGACTAGCGGGAGTCAATGAGCAGTTCTTC.

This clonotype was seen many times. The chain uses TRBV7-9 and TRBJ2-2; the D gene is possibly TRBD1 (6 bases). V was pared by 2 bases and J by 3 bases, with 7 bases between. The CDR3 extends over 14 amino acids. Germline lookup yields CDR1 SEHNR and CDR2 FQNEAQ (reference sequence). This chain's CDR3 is CASSLWTDTGELFF. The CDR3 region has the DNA TGTGCCAGCAGCTTATGGACAGACACCGGGGAGCTGTTTTTT.

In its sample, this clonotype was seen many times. CDR3 coding DNA: TGTGCCACCAGCCCCGACAGGGCTGGGGCCAACGTCCTGACTTTC. The encoded protein is CATSPDRAGANVLTF. V is TRBV24-1 and J is TRBJ2-6; 7 positions match TRBD1. This CDR3 contains 15 residues. Germline loops: CDR1 KGHDR, CDR2 SFDVKD. V lost 7 bases to trimming and J lost 2 bases; unmatched junction nucleotides: 4.

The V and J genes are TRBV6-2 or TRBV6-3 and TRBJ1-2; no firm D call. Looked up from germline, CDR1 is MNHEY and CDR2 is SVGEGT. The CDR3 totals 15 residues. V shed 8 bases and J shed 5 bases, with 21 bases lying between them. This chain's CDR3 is CASPLVSRLRYGYTF. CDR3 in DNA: TGTGCCAGCCCATTGGTATCTCGCCTCCGGTATGGCTACACCTTC.

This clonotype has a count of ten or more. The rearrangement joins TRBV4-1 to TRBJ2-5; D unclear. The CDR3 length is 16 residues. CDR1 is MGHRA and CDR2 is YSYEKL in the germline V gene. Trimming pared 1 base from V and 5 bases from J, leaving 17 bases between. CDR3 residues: CASSQVFDGPRETQYF. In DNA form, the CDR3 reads TGCGCCAGCAGCCAAGTATTCGACGGGCCTAGGGAGACCCAGTACTTC.

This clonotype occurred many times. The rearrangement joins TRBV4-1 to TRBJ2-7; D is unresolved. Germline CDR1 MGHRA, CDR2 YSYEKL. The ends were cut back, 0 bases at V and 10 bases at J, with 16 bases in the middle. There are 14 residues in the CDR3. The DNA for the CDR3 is TGCGCCAGCAGCCAAGAAGACGGATTTCCCGCCCAGTACTTC. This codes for CASSQEDGFPAQYF.

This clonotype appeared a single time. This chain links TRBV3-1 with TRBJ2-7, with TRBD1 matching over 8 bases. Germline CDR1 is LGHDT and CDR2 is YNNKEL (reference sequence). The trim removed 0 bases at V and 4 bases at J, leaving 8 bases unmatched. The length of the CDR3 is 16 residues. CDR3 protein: CASSQDMSGGLYEQYF. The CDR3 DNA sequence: TGTGCCAGCAGCCAAGATATGTCAGGGGGCTTGTACGAGCAGTACTTC.

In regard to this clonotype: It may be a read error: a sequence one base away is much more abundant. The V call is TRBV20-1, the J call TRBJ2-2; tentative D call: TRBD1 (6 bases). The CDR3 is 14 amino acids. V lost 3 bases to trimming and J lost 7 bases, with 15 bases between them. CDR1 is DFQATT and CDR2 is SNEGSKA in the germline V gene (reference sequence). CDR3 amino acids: CSASDTGYDGELFF. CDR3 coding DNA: TGCAGTGCTAGTGATACAGGGTACGACGGGGAGCTGTTTTTT.

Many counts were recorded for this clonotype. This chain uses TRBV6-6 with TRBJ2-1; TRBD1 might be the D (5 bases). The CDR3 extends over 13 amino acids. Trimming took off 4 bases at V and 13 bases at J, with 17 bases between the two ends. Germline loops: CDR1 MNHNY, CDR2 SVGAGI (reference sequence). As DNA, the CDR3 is TGTGCCAGCAGTTCCCCCCCAGGGCCAACCCAGTTCTTC. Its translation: CASSSPPGPTQFF.